These T cell receptor beta chains were read from a single sample in a study of Graves' ophthalmopathy and Graves' hyperthyroidism. One entry per CDR3 protein, called by TCRdb with MiXCR from the multiplex PCR reads. The sample lists around 1.1 million distinct CDR3 sequences, roughly 35% occurring once. Sequenced material: peripheral blood or thyroid tissue (not recorded which). All receptors derive from an adult man with Graves' hyperthyroidism. Each CDR3 is given with its conserved first and last residue. Fields, in order: J gene, clone size, D gene, V gene, CDR3 protein, CDR3 DNA. A D gene is named only where the DNA matches it firmly. Only some rows state a clone size, as once, few, many or a class for expanded clones.

J gene: TRBJ2-7
clone size: NA
D gene: TRBD2
V gene: TRBV29-1
CDR3 protein: CSVEVATSWEGSRVYEQYF
CDR3 DNA: TGCAGCGTTGAAGTCGCTACTAGCTGGGAGGGGTCGAGGGTCTACGAGCAGTACTTC

J gene: TRBJ2-2
clone size: NA
D gene: TRBD2
V gene: TRBV28
CDR3 protein: CASSWTSGITGELFF
CDR3 DNA: TGTGCCAGCAGTTGGACTAGCGGGATAACCGGGGAGCTGTTTTTT

J gene: TRBJ1-6
clone size: many
D gene: NA
V gene: TRBV2
CDR3 protein: CASMEQGNSPLHF
CDR3 DNA: TGTGCCAGCATGGAACAGGGAAATTCACCCCTCCACTTT

J gene: TRBJ2-7
clone size: NA
D gene: NA
V gene: TRBV10-3
CDR3 protein: CASSYRSSLSDEQYF
CDR3 DNA: TGTGCCAGCAGTTACCGGTCAAGTCTTTCGGACGAGCAGTACTTC

J gene: TRBJ2-7
clone size: many
D gene: NA
V gene: TRBV7-9
CDR3 protein: CASTFRDAWVGEQYF
CDR3 DNA: TGTGCCAGCACATTCCGGGACGCCTGGGTAGGCGAGCAGTACTTC

J gene: TRBJ1-6
clone size: few
D gene: TRBD1
V gene: TRBV19
CDR3 protein: CASSIASGTGSSLHF
CDR3 DNA: TGTGCCAGTAGCATTGCTTCTGGGACAGGCTCGAGCCTCCACTTT

J gene: TRBJ2-3
clone size: NA
D gene: NA
V gene: TRBV11-1
CDR3 protein: CASSLQPGASRDTQYF
CDR3 DNA: TGTGCCAGCAGCCTTCAACCGGGGGCGAGTAGGGATACGCAGTATTTT

J gene: TRBJ1-2
clone size: NA
D gene: NA
V gene: TRBV29-1
CDR3 protein: CSVTTSYGYTF
CDR3 DNA: TGCAGCGTTACGACAAGCTATGGCTACACCTTC

J gene: TRBJ1-2
clone size: NA
D gene: TRBD1
V gene: TRBV11-2
CDR3 protein: CASSRTGSRGYTF
CDR3 DNA: TGTGCCAGCAGCCGGACAGGGTCTCGGGGCTACACCTTC

J gene: TRBJ1-5
clone size: NA
D gene: TRBD1
V gene: TRBV10-3
CDR3 protein: CAISEGVVTGQPQHF
CDR3 DNA: TGTGCCATCAGTGAAGGGGTGGTGACAGGGCAGCCCCAGCATTTT

J gene: TRBJ1-5
clone size: NA
D gene: TRBD1
V gene: TRBV6-5
CDR3 protein: CASSDDRGGGQPQHF
CDR3 DNA: TGTGCCAGCAGTGACGACAGGGGGGGGGGCCAGCCCCAGCATTTT

J gene: TRBJ1-3
clone size: NA
D gene: NA
V gene: TRBV11-1
CDR3 protein: CASRRDAGNTIYF
CDR3 DNA: TGTGCCAGCAGGAGGGACGCTGGAAACACCATATATTTT

J gene: TRBJ2-5
clone size: NA
D gene: TRBD2
V gene: TRBV29-1
CDR3 protein: CSLGWASGQETQYF
CDR3 DNA: TGCAGCTTAGGGTGGGCTAGCGGCCAAGAGACCCAGTACTTC

J gene: TRBJ1-2
clone size: few
D gene: NA
V gene: TRBV12-3/TRBV12-4
CDR3 protein: CASSTGQASSYGYTF
CDR3 DNA: TGTGCCAGCAGTACGGGACAAGCGTCGAGCTATGGCTACACCTTC

J gene: TRBJ1-1
clone size: few
D gene: NA
V gene: TRBV4-3
CDR3 protein: CASSQDAGAPKGFF
CDR3 DNA: TGCGCCAGCAGCCAAGATGCGGGGGCCCCTAAGGGGTTCTTT

J gene: TRBJ2-5
clone size: NA
D gene: NA
V gene: TRBV7-9
CDR3 protein: CASSYGTDQETQYF
CDR3 DNA: TGTGCCAGCAGCTATGGGACGGACCAAGAGACCCAGTACTTC

J gene: TRBJ1-6
clone size: many
D gene: NA
V gene: TRBV5-1
CDR3 protein: CASTLKPLRGEAYNSPLHF
CDR3 DNA: TGCGCCAGCACCCTTAAGCCGCTTCGGGGGGAGGCCTATAATTCACCCCTCCACTTT